The clone carrying this T cell receptor beta chain has a count of ten or more. The antigen is not known. This entry comes from a study of breast tumors, draining lymph nodes, adjacent tissues. Study conclusions and caveats: Tumors had less TCR diversity than lymph nodes, more than nontumor tissue. Most tumor T cells seemingly derive from lymph node, then expand in tumor.

MiXCR, run by TCRdb on the multiplex PCR reads, gives a single entry per CDR3 protein. The table records under 150,000 distinct CDR3 sequences, about 20% of them present only once. Breast cancer patients provided tissue from their axillary draining lymph nodes. The sequence was collected from a female donor with breast cancer. Some clones in this sample may be carry-over from other donors' samples. The material sequenced was axillary lymph node tissue.

Here the CDR3 reads CASSLGGLAGGQETQYF. CDR3 DNA sequence: TGCGCCAGCAGCTTGGGAGGACTAGCGGGGGGACAAGAGACCCAGTACTTC. The chain recombines TRBV5-1 with TRBJ2-5; 14 nucleotides align to TRBD2. The V and J ends lost 0 bases and 2 bases, in that order; junction bases with no gene match: 3. The CDR3 has 17 amino acids. Per germline, CDR1 SGHRS and CDR2 YFSETQ.